This TCR beta chain was sequenced for a study of blood T cell repertoires in COVID-19. About the research overall: Collection of acute and convalescent COVID-19 samples took place in the United States, Italy and Spain. T cells, B-cell-depleted T cells, or PBMCs provided the cDNA or gDNA that served as material.

Per the authors' pipeline: Using reference gene primer amplification, nucleated cell counts were estimated. Sequencing used immunoSEQ multiplex PCR; TCRdb keeps in-frame clones, though not all of them. The V and J calls and clone size are taken from that table; D and trimming were inferred from the DNA. The sample yields about 94,000 clones, roughly 80% seen once. The sample was peripheral blood. This receptor was obtained from a man in his 60s with acute or convalescent COVID-19.

CDR3 coding DNA: TGTGCCAGCTCACCACCTGGGTTTAAGGGGAATGAGCAGTTCTTC. Translated: CASSPPGFKGNEQFF. The chain is built from TRBV18 and TRBJ2-1; perhaps TRBD1 as D (5 bases). Per the germline V gene, CDR1 is KGHSH and CDR2 is LQKENI. The CDR3 is made up of 15 amino acids. Deletions cut 0 bases from V and 7 bases from J, with 13 bases between.